This TCR beta chain was sequenced during a study of regulatory T cells in long-lasting Graves disease. Study findings and constraints: Patients with persistent disease shared 2,700 or so public clonotypes, outpacing the 966 shared by new patients.

Investigators prepared the TCR beta libraries by applying iRepertoire HTBI primers and Arm-PCR of CDR3 regions. From the multiplex PCR reads, TCRdb called clonotypes with MiXCR, one entry per CDR3 protein. The table has over 300,000 distinct CDR3 sequences, less than 20% seen once; the top ten hold approximately 21%. In regard to this clonotype: Antigen unknown.

Time point of the sample: newly diagnosed GD, antithyroid drugs for less than 3 months. The TCR library was made from RNA that had been extracted from PBMCs in TRIzol. This CDR3 has 15 amino acids. Between the trimmed V and J ends, which lost 5 bases and 0 bases, there was a span of 10 bases. In germline, CDR1 is SGHTA, CDR2 FQGNSA. This clonotype originated in a female donor with Graves disease. V gene TRBV7-2 combines with J gene TRBJ1-4; D is ambiguous. The sample here was peripheral blood mononuclear cells (PBMCs), taken at new diagnosis, from a patient treated with antithyroid drugs. CDR3 amino acids: CASSLKHATNEKLFF. CDR3 DNA sequence: TGTGCCAGCAGCCTTAAACACGCAACTAATGAAAAACTGTTTTTT.